The next 29 T cell receptor beta chains were all read from a single sample in a study of blood T cell repertoires in COVID-19. Profiling relied on immunoSEQ multiplex PCR, and the TCRdb table lists in-frame clones only, not all of them. The sample records approximately 63,000 clones, around 76% being singletons. Sequenced input: peripheral blood. These receptors came from a woman over 75 with acute or convalescent COVID-19.

The table lists this clone with a few counts. The rearrangement joins TRBV7-3 to TRBJ1-2; D call uncertain. The CDR3 is 14 amino acids. V lost 2 bases, J lost 3 bases, and 10 bases lay in between. Per germline, CDR1 SGHTA and CDR2 FQGTGA. The CDR3 DNA sequence: TGTGCCAGCAGCTTATACCCCCGAGACTATGGCTACACCTTC. It encodes CASSLYPRDYGYTF.

The J gene is TRBJ2-7, the V gene TRBV7-6; D might be TRBD2 (6 bases). V was shortened by 3 bases and J by 2 bases, with 17 bases between the two germline ends. Germline CDR1 SGHVS, CDR2 FNYEAQ. CDR3 size: 16 residues. This chain's CDR3 is CASSFPRLGIPYEQYF. DNA for the CDR3: TGTGCCAGCAGCTTCCCAAGACTAGGGATTCCCTACGAGCAGTACTTC.

The chain links TRBV11-2 to TRBJ1-5, with a tentative D call TRBD1 (5 bases). Trimming left V 3 bases short and J 6 bases short, with 12 bases between. Germline V gene sequence: CDR1 SGHAT, CDR2 FQNNGV. CDR3 length equals 14 residues. CDR3: CASSFPGIGQPQHF. CDR3 DNA: TGTGCCAGCAGCTTTCCAGGGATCGGTCAGCCCCAGCATTTT.

The chain is built from TRBV19 and TRBJ1-5; no firm D call. Germline V gene sequence: CDR1 LNHDA, CDR2 SQIVND (reference sequence). Trimming took off 5 bases at V and 0 bases at J, with 11 bases between the two ends. This CDR3 has 15 amino acids. This CDR3 reads CASSFAVYSNQPQHF. CDR3 coding DNA: TGTGCCAGTAGTTTCGCAGTTTATAGCAATCAGCCCCAGCATTTT.

The chain employs TRBV10-2 and TRBJ2-3; weak D call: TRBD1 (5 bases). The V gene's germline CDR1 is WSHSY and CDR2 SAAADI. V shed 3 bases and J shed 5 bases, with 9 bases lying between them. The length of the CDR3 is 13 residues. The CDR3 spells CASSDHRRDTQYF. In DNA, the CDR3 is TGCGCCAGCAGTGACCACAGGAGAGATACGCAGTATTTT.

This clone was counted a few times. The chain joins TRBV7-9 to TRBJ1-1; TRBD1 is a possible D gene (5 bases). The germline V gene has CDR1 SEHNR and CDR2 FQNEAQ (reference sequence). This CDR3 has 16 residues. Between the trimmed V and J ends, which lost 6 bases and 1 base, there was a span of 18 bases. The CDR3 here is CASRQGIGAGNTEAFF. The CDR3 coding sequence is TGTGCCAGCAGACAAGGGATAGGGGCCGGGAACACTGAAGCTTTCTTT.

The chain carries TRBV18 and TRBJ2-6, with 9 bases identical to TRBD1. The CDR3 sequence is 19 residues long. V lost 3 bases to trimming and J lost 0 bases; unmatched junction nucleotides: 9. CDR1 and CDR2 (germline): KGHSH, LQKENI. The CDR3 DNA follows: TGTGCCAGCTCACCCCGGACAGGGGCGGAGGTCTCTGGGGCCAACGTCCTGACTTTC. Its translation: CASSPRTGAEVSGANVLTF.

The CDR3 loop reads CASSVLAVGGEQYF. The CDR3 DNA follows: TGTGCCAGCAGCGTACTAGCGGTCGGGGGCGAGCAGTACTTC. The chain couples TRBV9 to TRBJ2-7, with TRBD2 matching over 7 bases. J lost 6 bases, V lost 1 base, and 7 bases had no gene match. This CDR3 comprises 14 residues. In germline, CDR1 is SGDLS, CDR2 YYNGEE.

The V gene is TRBV9, the J gene TRBJ2-1; D is possibly TRBD2 (5 bases). V was cut by 3 bases and J by 9 bases, with 22 bases left in between. The CDR3 has 16 amino acids. Germline lookup yields CDR1 SGDLS and CDR2 YYNGEE. CDR3 region: CASSGRAAYSTSEQFF. CDR3 nucleotides: TGTGCCAGCAGCGGCCGAGCGGCATATAGCACAAGTGAGCAGTTCTTC.

The chain uses TRBV14 and TRBJ1-3; TRBD1 might be the D (5 bases). This CDR3 spans 13 amino acids. CDR1 and CDR2 (germline): SGHDN, FVKESK. The V end lost 2 bases, the J end lost 6 bases, and 8 bases lay between the germline ends. The CDR3 region is CASSQWGENTIYF. In nucleotides, the CDR3 is TGTGCCAGCAGCCAATGGGGCGAAAACACCATATATTTT.

The V gene is TRBV11-2, the J gene TRBJ1-1; D call uncertain. Germline loops: CDR1 SGHAT, CDR2 FQNNGV. CDR3 length equals 13 residues. V lost 3 bases and J lost 4, with 9 bases in between. The DNA for the CDR3 is TGTGCCAGCAGCTTTGTCGGTAGCACTGAAGCTTTCTTT. It yields the protein CASSFVGSTEAFF.

The chain's CDR3 is CASRLGLSTDTQYF. CDR3 DNA: TGTGCCAGCAGGCTCGGACTTAGCACAGATACGCAGTATTTT. The chain couples TRBV2 to TRBJ2-3; TRBD2 might be the D (5 bases). Per the germline V gene, CDR1 is SNHLY and CDR2 is FYNNEI. This CDR3 comprises 14 residues. Trimming removed 6 bases at V and 0 bases at J, with 10 bases between. Supplemented by reference TRBV2 and TRBJ2-3, the full variable domain reads EPEVTQTPSHQVTQMGQEVILRCVPISNHLYFYWYRQILGQKVEFLVSFYNNEISEKSEIFDDQFSVERPDGSNFTLKIRSTKLEDSAMYFCASRLGLSTDTQYFGPGTRLTVL.

CDR3 amino acids: CAWSVRSGRGPRDTQYF. Here the CDR3 DNA reads TGTGCCTGGAGTGTACGGAGTGGCAGGGGGCCGAGAGATACGCAGTATTTT. This chain links TRBV30 with TRBJ2-3, with TRBD1 identical over 8 bases. Per germline, CDR1 GTSNPN and CDR2 SVGIG (reference sequence). J gave up 5 bases and V 0 bases, and 13 bases lay outside the gene matches. There are 17 residues in the CDR3.

The chain employs TRBV11-3 and TRBJ1-1, with 7 bases matching TRBD1. This CDR3 is 14 amino acids long. V dropped 5 bases and J dropped 4; count of bases not matched to a gene: 7. The germline CDR1 and CDR2 sequences are SGHNT and YENEEA. CDR3 region: CASSLTGTVTEAFF. CDR3 sequence (DNA): TGTGCCAGCAGCCTGACAGGGACGGTCACTGAAGCTTTCTTT.

The chain couples TRBV12-3 or TRBV12-4 to TRBJ1-1, with D uncertain. The length of the CDR3 is 13 residues. V was cut by 6 bases and J by 11 bases, with 19 bases left in between. DNA of the CDR3: TGTGCCAGCAGCGCCGACCCTTCTGGGAGGGCTTTCTTT. Amino acid sequence: CASSADPSGRAFF.

The CDR3 reads CASSLGGQSDGYTF. In nucleotides, the CDR3 is TGTGCCAGCAGCTTAGGGGGACAGTCCGATGGCTACACCTTC. This chain connects TRBV7-2 to TRBJ1-2; 7 bases match TRBD1. The trim removed 1 base at V and 6 bases at J, leaving 5 bases unmatched. The CDR3 loop spans 14 amino acids. Germline-derived CDR1 and CDR2 are SGHTA and FQGNSA.

This chain connects TRBV5-1 to TRBJ1-2, with D perhaps matching TRBD1 (5 bases). CDR1 is SGHRS, CDR2 YFSETQ, per germline. CDR3 length: 13 amino acids. With 4 bases removed from V and 2 bases from J, the gap between germline ends came to 9 bases. Written as DNA, the CDR3 is TGCGCCAGCAGCCTGGACAAGAACTATGGCTACACCTTC. Protein product: CASSLDKNYGYTF.

The chain is built from TRBV4-2 and TRBJ2-7; 8 bases fit TRBD2. The CDR3 totals 16 residues. Looked up from germline, CDR1 is LGHNA and CDR2 is YNFKEQ. V was pared by 4 bases and J by 6 bases, with 14 bases of the junction left unmatched. CDR3 coding DNA: TGTGCCAGCAGCCCCCTGGGGGGGGTAGCGGGAAGCGAGCAGTACTTC. The encoded protein is CASSPLGGVAGSEQYF.

J is TRBJ1-2 and V is TRBV2; the D gene is possibly TRBD1 (6 bases). Trimming pared 4 bases from V and 7 bases from J, leaving 13 bases between. Germline assignment: CDR1 SNHLY and CDR2 FYNNEI. The CDR3 extends over 13 amino acids. CDR3 amino acids: CASSVGAGTGYTF. Here the CDR3 DNA reads TGTGCCAGCAGTGTGGGGGCAGGGACTGGCTACACCTTC.

The chain is built from TRBV5-3 and TRBJ2-1, with 7 bases aligning to TRBD2. TRBV5-3 is classed as an ORF, of uncertain function. The V gene end was trimmed by 0 bases and the J gene end by 1 base; junction bases not matched to a gene: 1. The CDR3 extends over 15 amino acids. The CDR3 region is CARSLGGRSYNEQFF. CDR3 in DNA: TGTGCCAGAAGCTTGGGCGGGAGATCCTACAATGAGCAGTTCTTC.

This clone was seen a single time. This chain joins TRBV6-1 and TRBJ2-5, with 13 positions matching TRBD2. From germline, CDR1 is MNHNS and CDR2 SASEGT. Losses at the gene ends were 4 bases for V and 5 bases for J; bases not matched to a gene: 13. CDR3 size: 18 residues. Here the CDR3 DNA reads TGTGCCAGCAGTGCAGGACTAGCGGGAGACCTTTTTGGGGAGACCCAGTACTTC. Translated, it gives CASSAGLAGDLFGETQYF.

The chain uses TRBV18 and TRBJ2-1; 13 bases match TRBD2. After removal of 6 bases from V and 9 bases from J, the junction contained 8 bases not matched to a gene. The CDR3 sequence is 15 residues long. The germline V gene has CDR1 KGHSH and CDR2 LQKENI. DNA of the CDR3: TGTGCCAGCTCGACTGGACTAGCGGGAGCGGTTGAGCAGTTCTTC. Protein product: CASSTGLAGAVEQFF.

The chain is built from TRBV4-1 and TRBJ2-7, with a tentative D call TRBD1 (6 bases). There are 14 residues in the CDR3. Germline lookup yields CDR1 MGHRA and CDR2 YSYEKL. V was trimmed by 2 bases and J by 6 bases, leaving 14 bases between them. In nucleotides, the CDR3 is TGCGCCAGCAGCCAAAGGGGGAGTAATCTCGAGCAGTACTTC. This gives the protein CASSQRGSNLEQYF.

The J gene is TRBJ2-7, the V gene TRBV28; 9 bases fit TRBD2. The length of the CDR3 is 14 residues. J was trimmed by 4 bases and V by 5 bases; bases with no gene match: 6. Looked up from germline, CDR1 is MDHEN and CDR2 is SYDVKM. This CDR3 is CASSLAGGRYEQYF. Written as DNA, the CDR3 is TGTGCCAGCAGTCTTGCGGGAGGGCGGTACGAGCAGTACTTC.

This chain joins TRBV7-2 and TRBJ2-5; a weak D match, TRBD2 (6 bases). CDR3 length: 16 amino acids. CDR1 is SGHTA and CDR2 is FQGNSA in the germline V gene. Trimming left V 0 bases short and J 2 bases short, with 13 bases between. The CDR3 region has the DNA TGTGCCAGCAGCTTAGCGGCAGCCCGGGGGCAAGAGACCCAGTACTTC. It yields the protein CASSLAAARGQETQYF.

This chain uses TRBV4-3 with TRBJ2-2; 9 positions match TRBD2. Trimming at V came to 4 bases and at J to 3 bases, leaving 3 bases not matched to a gene. The CDR3 loop spans 15 amino acids. Germline V gives CDR1 LGHNA, CDR2 YSLEER. CDR3 loop: CASSLLAGHTGELFF. The CDR3, as DNA: TGCGCCAGCAGCCTGCTAGCGGGGCACACCGGGGAGCTGTTTTTT.

The J gene is TRBJ1-6, the V gene TRBV4-1; TRBD1 is a possible D gene (6 bases). Germline assignment: CDR1 MGHRA and CDR2 YSYEKL. The V end was cut by 1 base, the J end by 7 bases, with 14 bases between. The CDR3 spans 16 residues. The CDR3 DNA sequence: TGCGCCAGCAGCCAAGGCGCCGGGACATCGAATTCACCCCTCCACTTT. Translating it yields CASSQGAGTSNSPLHF.

The count of this clone is one. The rearrangement uses TRBV28 and TRBJ1-4; 10 nucleotides agree with TRBD1. The germline gives CDR1 MDHEN, CDR2 SYDVKM. The CDR3 covers 17 residues. Trimming at V came to 5 bases and at J to 3 bases, leaving 9 bases not matched to a gene. This chain's CDR3 is CASSTPGQGTANEKLFF. The CDR3, as DNA: TGTGCCAGCAGTACCCCGGGACAGGGGACAGCTAATGAAAAACTGTTTTTT.

This sequence joins TRBV24-1 and TRBJ1-3, with 8 bases fitting TRBD1. Germline assignment: CDR1 KGHDR and CDR2 SFDVKD. The V gene end was trimmed by 3 bases and the J gene end by 0 bases; junction bases not matched to a gene: 6. The length of the CDR3 is 17 residues. Here the CDR3 DNA reads TGTGCCACCAGTGATGGCCGGACAGGGCGCTCTGGAAACACCATATATTTT. Protein sequence: CATSDGRTGRSGNTIYF.